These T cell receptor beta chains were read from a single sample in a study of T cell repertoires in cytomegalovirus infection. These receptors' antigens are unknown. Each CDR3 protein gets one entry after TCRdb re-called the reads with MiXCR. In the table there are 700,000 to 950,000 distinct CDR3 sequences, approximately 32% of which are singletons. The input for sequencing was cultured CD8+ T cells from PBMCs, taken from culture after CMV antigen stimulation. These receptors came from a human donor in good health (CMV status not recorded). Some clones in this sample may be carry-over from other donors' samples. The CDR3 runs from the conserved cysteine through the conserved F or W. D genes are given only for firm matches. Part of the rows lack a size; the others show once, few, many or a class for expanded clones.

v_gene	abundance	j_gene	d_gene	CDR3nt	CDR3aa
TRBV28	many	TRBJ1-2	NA	TGTGCCAGCAGTCCGATGTTCTATGGCTACACCTTC	CASSPMFYGYTF
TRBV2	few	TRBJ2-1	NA	TGTGCCAGCGCAACTCGGGGTGGCTCCTACAATGAGCAGTTCTTC	CASATRGGSYNEQFF
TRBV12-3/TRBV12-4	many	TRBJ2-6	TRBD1	TGTGCCAGCAGTCTCACAGGGGAAATGGCCTCCGGGGCCAACGTCCTGACTTTC	CASSLTGEMASGANVLTF
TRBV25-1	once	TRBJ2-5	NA	TGTGCCAGCAGTAGAGGGGAATCTCAAGAGACCCAGTACTTC	CASSRGESQETQYF
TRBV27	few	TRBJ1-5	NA	TGTGCCAGCAGTTTATCCTATTTCAATCAGCCCCAGCATTTT	CASSLSYFNQPQHF
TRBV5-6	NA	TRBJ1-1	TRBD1	TGTGCCAGCAGCTTTACAGGGGGCGTAATGAGGACTGAAGCTTTCTTT	CASSFTGGVMRTEAFF
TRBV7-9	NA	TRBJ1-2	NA	TGTGCCAACAGCGCTAGTAACTATGGCTACACCTTC	CANSASNYGYTF
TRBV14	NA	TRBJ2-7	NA	TGTGCCAGCAGCCAGGTCCTTTACGAGCAGTACTTC	CASSQVLYEQYF
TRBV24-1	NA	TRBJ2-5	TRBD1	TGTGCCACCAGTGATGTTCTCAGGGGGATGGAGACCCAGTACTTC	CATSDVLRGMETQYF
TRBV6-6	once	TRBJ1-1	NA	TGTGCCAGCATTTGGGCGGCAATGAACAATGAAGCTTTCTTT	CASIWAAMNNEAFF
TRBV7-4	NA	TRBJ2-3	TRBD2	TGTGCCAGCAGCTTCCCGGGACTAGCGATCCCAGATACGCAGTATTTT	CASSFPGLAIPDTQYF
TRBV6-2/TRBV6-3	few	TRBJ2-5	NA	TGTGCCAGCAGTTACTCGAAGACGGGTGGAAGGGTGGAGACCCAGTACTTC	CASSYSKTGGRVETQYF
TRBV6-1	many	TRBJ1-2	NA	TGTGCCAGCAGGCCAGGGCCTGCTAACTATGGCTACACCTTC	CASRPGPANYGYTF
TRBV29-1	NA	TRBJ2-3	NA	TGCAGCGTCGGATCGAGGCTTGAGGGAGATACGCAGTATTTT	CSVGSRLEGDTQYF
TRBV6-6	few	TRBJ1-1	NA	TGTGCCAGCAGTTACTCGGGGGGGGGTCGTAGGATGAACACTGAAGCTTTCTTT	CASSYSGGGRRMNTEAFF
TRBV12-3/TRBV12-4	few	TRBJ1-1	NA	TGTGCCAGCATATTCCTTCTCGGGGGCACTGAAGCTTTCTTT	CASIFLLGGTEAFF
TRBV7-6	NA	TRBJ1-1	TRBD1	TGTGCCAGCAGCTTAGCAGGGACAGAAGGTCCGAACACTGAAGCTTTCTTT	CASSLAGTEGPNTEAFF